These 15 T cell receptor beta chains originate from one sample sequenced in a study of CD8+ T cells in alopecia areata. Following extraction, RNA underwent reverse transcription to cDNA, which served as the sequencing template. Profiled with immunoSEQ multiplex PCR; TCRdb holds only in-frame clones, not every one. This sample has some 150,000 clones; approximately 90% occur once, and the top ten carry about 12%. Treatment meaning: oral pan-JAK inhibitor, 5-10 mg twice daily. The sequenced sample was CD8+ T cells sorted from blood, obtained at week 4, from a patient treated with tofacitinib. All receptors come from a human donor with alopecia areata.

The chain uses TRBV13 and TRBJ2-1; a possible D gene is TRBD2 (6 bases). The CDR3 is made up of 13 amino acids. Trimming pared 5 bases from V and 8 bases from J, leaving 13 bases between. Germline CDR1 is PRHDT and CDR2 is FYEKMQ (reference sequence). Written as DNA, the CDR3 is TGTGCCAGCAGCCACCATAGCGGCGATGAGCAGTTCTTC. The encoded protein is CASSHHSGDEQFF.

This clone was detected only once. The rearrangement joins TRBV14 to TRBJ2-6; 9 positions match TRBD1. The CDR3 length is 18 residues. After removal of 7 bases from V and 0 bases from J, the junction contained 10 bases not matched to a gene. Germline V gives CDR1 SGHDN, CDR2 FVKESK. The CDR3 sequence is CASTRGQGSLSGANVLTF. CDR3 bases: TGTGCCAGCACTCGGGGACAGGGCTCCCTCTCTGGGGCCAACGTCCTGACTTTC.

The chain carries TRBV4-1 and TRBJ2-1, with a weak D call TRBD1 (5 bases). The germline gives CDR1 MGHRA, CDR2 YSYEKL. The V gene lost 3 bases and the J gene lost 6 bases, with 9 bases spanning the gap. CDR3 length equals 13 residues. The CDR3 DNA is TGCGCCAGCAGCCATATTGGGGCCAATGAGCAGTTCTTC. Its translation: CASSHIGANEQFF.

The chain combines TRBV29-1 with TRBJ2-7, with 10 bases lining up with TRBD2. The CDR3 extends over 16 amino acids. From germline, CDR1 is SQVTM and CDR2 ANQGSEA. V shed 4 bases, J shed 1 base, and the junction held 10 bases outside the gene matches. The CDR3 bases are TGCAGCGTTGTTGGACTAGCGGAAGGCCCTTCCTACGAGCAGTACTTC. Its translation: CSVVGLAEGPSYEQYF.

The V and J genes are TRBV9 and TRBJ2-1, with 9 bases lining up with TRBD2. Germline V gives CDR1 SGDLS, CDR2 YYNGEE. Trimming removed 3 bases from V and 3 bases from J; junction bases left unmatched: 1. The CDR3 runs 14 residues. For the CDR3, the DNA is TGTGCCAGCAGCGGTAGCGGGAGCTACAATGAGCAGTTCTTC. It is translated as CASSGSGSYNEQFF.

The chain uses TRBV29-1 and TRBJ2-1, with 12 positions matching TRBD2. Germline-derived CDR1 and CDR2 are SQVTM and ANQGSEA. Trimming at V came to 4 bases and at J to 5 bases, leaving 6 bases not matched to a gene. The CDR3 is made up of 15 amino acids. The CDR3 loop reads CSVARLAGAHNEQFF. Written as DNA, the CDR3 is TGCAGCGTTGCGCGACTAGCGGGGGCCCACAATGAGCAGTTCTTC.

V is TRBV19 and J is TRBJ1-1; D unclear. Trimming stripped 2 bases from V and 0 bases from J, with 4 bases between. Germline loops: CDR1 LNHDA, CDR2 SQIVND (reference sequence). This CDR3 contains 13 residues. The DNA of the CDR3 is TGTGCCAGTAGTATAACGTTGAACACTGAAGCTTTCTTT. Translation: CASSITLNTEAFF.

This clone was observed once. This sequence joins TRBV5-1 and TRBJ2-2; D is unresolved. The V and J ends lost 0 bases and 7 bases respectively, with 4 bases between them. The V gene's germline CDR1 is SGHRS and CDR2 YFSETQ. CDR3 length equals 12 residues. DNA of the CDR3: TGCGCCAGCAGCTTGGGAGACGGGGAGCTGTTTTTT. Protein: CASSLGDGELFF.

The chain has TRBV10-3 and TRBJ2-7; D perhaps matches TRBD1 (6 bases). The CDR3 contains 12 residues. Germline loops: CDR1 ENHRY, CDR2 SYGVKD. The V and J ends lost 3 bases and 5 bases respectively, with 8 bases between them. The CDR3, as DNA: TGTGCCATCAGTGAAGGGGGAGACGAGCAGTACTTC. It specifies CAISEGGDEQYF.

The CDR3 DNA reads TGTGCCAGTAGTTTGGGCGTACCTGGGACCGGGGAGCTGTTTTTT. This encodes CASSLGVPGTGELFF. This chain links TRBV19 with TRBJ2-2; no reliable D call. This CDR3 is built from 15 residues. Germline CDR1 and CDR2: LNHDA and SQIVND (reference sequence). The germline V and J ends were trimmed by 5 bases and 5 bases, with 15 bases remaining between them.

The chain is built from TRBV27 and TRBJ2-3, with D maybe TRBD2 (5 bases). Germline CDR1 reads MNHEY; CDR2 reads SMNVEV (reference sequence). Trimming left V 2 bases short and J 6 bases short, with 12 bases between. The CDR3 sequence is 14 residues long. In DNA, the CDR3 is TGTGCCAGCAGTTTAATGGGAGTGTCGGATACGCAGTATTTT. Encoded protein: CASSLMGVSDTQYF.

V usage is TRBV7-3 and J usage is TRBJ2-7, with 9 bases lining up with TRBD1. V dropped 4 bases and J dropped 3; count of bases not matched to a gene: 10. The CDR3 is 16 amino acids. Per the germline V gene, CDR1 is SGHTA and CDR2 is FQGTGA. CDR3: CASSSTGTGLYYEQYF. In DNA form, the CDR3 reads TGTGCCAGCAGCTCCACCGGGACAGGGTTATACTACGAGCAGTACTTC.

The V and J genes are TRBV29-1 and TRBJ1-1; no clear D. Germline CDR1 is SQVTM and CDR2 is ANQGSEA. V lost 7 bases, J lost 2 bases, and 5 bases lay in between. This CDR3 comprises 10 residues. The CDR3 nucleotides are TGCAGCGCAGGTAACACTGAAGCTTTCTTT. Amino acids: CSAGNTEAFF.

The J gene is TRBJ2-1, the V gene TRBV4-1, with D possibly called TRBD1 or TRBD2 (7 bases each). V was clipped by 0 bases and J by 5 bases, with 14 bases between them. The CDR3 is made up of 16 amino acids. Germline CDR1 MGHRA, CDR2 YSYEKL. The CDR3 sequence: CASSQDGRGLDNEQFF. The CDR3 DNA is TGCGCCAGCAGCCAAGATGGGAGGGGGCTAGACAATGAGCAGTTCTTC.

The J gene is TRBJ2-1, the V gene TRBV4-1; 8 bases map to TRBD2. The germline V gene has CDR1 MGHRA and CDR2 YSYEKL. Trimming at V came to 8 bases and at J to 4 bases, leaving 13 bases not matched to a gene. This CDR3 is 16 amino acids long. The CDR3 nucleotides are TGCGCCAGCTCGACTCAAGGACTAGCAGCTTACAATGAGCAGTTCTTC. This sequence encodes CASSTQGLAAYNEQFF.